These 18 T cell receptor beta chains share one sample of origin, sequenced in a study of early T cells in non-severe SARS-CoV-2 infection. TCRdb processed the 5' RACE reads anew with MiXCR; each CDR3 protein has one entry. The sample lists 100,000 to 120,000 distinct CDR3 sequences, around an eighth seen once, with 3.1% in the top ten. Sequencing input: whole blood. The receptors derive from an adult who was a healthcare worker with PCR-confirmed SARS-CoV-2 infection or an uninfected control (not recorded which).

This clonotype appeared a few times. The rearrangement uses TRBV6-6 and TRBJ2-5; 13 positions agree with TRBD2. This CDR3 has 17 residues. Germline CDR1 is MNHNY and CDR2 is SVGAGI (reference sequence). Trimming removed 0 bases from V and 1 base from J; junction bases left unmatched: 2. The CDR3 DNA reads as TGTGCCAGCAGTTACTCGACTAGCGGGGGGCCCCAAGAGACCCAGTACTTC. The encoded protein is CASSYSTSGGPQETQYF.

The DNA for the CDR3 is TGTGCCAGCGGTAGAGGGAGGGGACAGCCCCAGCATTTT. This encodes CASGRGRGQPQHF. The chain is built from TRBV6-5 and TRBJ1-5; D possibly corresponds to TRBD1 (5 bases). Trimming removed 8 bases at V and 7 bases at J, with 15 bases between. In germline, CDR1 is MNHEY, CDR2 SVGAGI. This CDR3 has 13 residues.

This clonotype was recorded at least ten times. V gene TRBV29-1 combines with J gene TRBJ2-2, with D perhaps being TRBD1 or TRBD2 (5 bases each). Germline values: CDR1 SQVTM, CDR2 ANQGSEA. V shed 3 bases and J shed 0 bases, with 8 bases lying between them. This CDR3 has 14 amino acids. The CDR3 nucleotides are TGCAGCGTTGAGATGGGGGCGAACACCGGGGAGCTGTTTTTT. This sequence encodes CSVEMGANTGELFF.

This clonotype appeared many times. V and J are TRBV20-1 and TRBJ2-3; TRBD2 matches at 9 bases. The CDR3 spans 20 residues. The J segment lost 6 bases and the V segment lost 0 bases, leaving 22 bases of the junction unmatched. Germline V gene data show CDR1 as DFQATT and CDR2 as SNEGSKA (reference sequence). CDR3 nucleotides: TGCAGTGCTAGAGATCCCTTTTGGATCTTAGGCGGGGGGGCCAGTGATACGCAGTATTTT. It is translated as CSARDPFWILGGGASDTQYF.

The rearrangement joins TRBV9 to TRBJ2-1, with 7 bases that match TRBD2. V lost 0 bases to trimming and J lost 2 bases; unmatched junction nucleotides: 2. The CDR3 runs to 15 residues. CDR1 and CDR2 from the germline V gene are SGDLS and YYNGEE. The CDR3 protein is CASSVVSGTYNEQFF. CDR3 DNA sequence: TGTGCCAGCAGCGTAGTAAGCGGGACCTACAATGAGCAGTTCTTC.

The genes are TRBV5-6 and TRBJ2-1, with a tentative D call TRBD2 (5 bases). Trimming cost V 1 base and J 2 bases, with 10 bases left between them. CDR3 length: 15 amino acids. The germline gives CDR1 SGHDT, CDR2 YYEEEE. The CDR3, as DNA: TGTGCCAGCAGCTTGACTAGATCCACCTACAATGAGCAGTTCTTC. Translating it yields CASSLTRSTYNEQFF. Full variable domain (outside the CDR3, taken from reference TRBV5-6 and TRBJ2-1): DAGVTQSPTHLIKTRGQQVTLRCSPKSGHDTVSWYQQALGQGPQFIFQYYEEEERQRGNFPDRFSGHQFPNYSSELNVNALLLGDSALYLCASSLTRSTYNEQFFGPGTRLTVL.

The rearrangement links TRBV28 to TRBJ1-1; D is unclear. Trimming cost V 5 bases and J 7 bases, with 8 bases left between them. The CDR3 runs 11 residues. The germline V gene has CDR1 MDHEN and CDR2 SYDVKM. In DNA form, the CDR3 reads TGTGCCAGCAGTGACGACGGTGAAGCTTTCTTT. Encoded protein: CASSDDGEAFF.

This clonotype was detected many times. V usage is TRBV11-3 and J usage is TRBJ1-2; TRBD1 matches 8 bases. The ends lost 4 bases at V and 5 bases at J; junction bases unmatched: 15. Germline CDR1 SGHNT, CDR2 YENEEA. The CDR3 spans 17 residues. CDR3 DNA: TGTGCCAGCAGCTCCGGGGACAGGCCCTCGTACCAATATGGCTACACCTTC. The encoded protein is CASSSGDRPSYQYGYTF.

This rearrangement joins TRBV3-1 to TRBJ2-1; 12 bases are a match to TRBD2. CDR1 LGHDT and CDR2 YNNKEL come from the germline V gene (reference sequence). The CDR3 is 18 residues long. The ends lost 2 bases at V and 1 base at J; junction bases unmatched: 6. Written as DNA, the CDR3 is TGTGCCAGCAGCCAATGGCTAGCGGGAGGGCCATCCTACAATGAGCAGTTCTTC. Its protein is CASSQWLAGGPSYNEQFF.

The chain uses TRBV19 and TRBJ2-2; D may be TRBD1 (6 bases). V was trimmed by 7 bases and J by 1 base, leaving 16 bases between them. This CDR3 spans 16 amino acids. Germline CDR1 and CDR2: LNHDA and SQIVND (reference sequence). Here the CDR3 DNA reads TGTGCCAGTAAAGTAGTCGGGACATGGAACACCGGGGAGCTGTTTTTT. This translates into CASKVVGTWNTGELFF.

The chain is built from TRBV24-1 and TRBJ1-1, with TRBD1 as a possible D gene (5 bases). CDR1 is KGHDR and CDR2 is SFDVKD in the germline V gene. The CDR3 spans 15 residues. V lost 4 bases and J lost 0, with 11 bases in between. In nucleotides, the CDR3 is TGTGCCACCAGTGAGGGAGGGGATTTGAACACTGAAGCTTTCTTT. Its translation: CATSEGGDLNTEAFF.

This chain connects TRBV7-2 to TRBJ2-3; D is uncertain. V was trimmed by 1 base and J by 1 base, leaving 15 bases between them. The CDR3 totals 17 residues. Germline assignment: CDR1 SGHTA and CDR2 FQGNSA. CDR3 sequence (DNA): TGTGCCAGCAGCTTAGAAATGACTTCCTTCGGCACAGATACGCAGTATTTT. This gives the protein CASSLEMTSFGTDTQYF.

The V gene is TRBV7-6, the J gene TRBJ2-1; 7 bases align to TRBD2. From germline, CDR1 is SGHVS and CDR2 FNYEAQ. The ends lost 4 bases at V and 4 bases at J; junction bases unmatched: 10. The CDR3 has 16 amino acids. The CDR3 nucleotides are TGTGCCAGCAGCTCTAACCCAACGGGGGGATACAATGAGCAGTTCTTC. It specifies CASSSNPTGGYNEQFF.

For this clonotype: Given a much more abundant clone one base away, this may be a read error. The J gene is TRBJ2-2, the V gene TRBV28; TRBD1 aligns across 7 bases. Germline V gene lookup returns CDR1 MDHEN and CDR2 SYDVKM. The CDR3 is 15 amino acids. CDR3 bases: TGTGCCAGCGTAAGGGGACAGCTAAACACCGGGGAGCTGTCTTTT. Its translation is CASVRGQLNTGELSF.

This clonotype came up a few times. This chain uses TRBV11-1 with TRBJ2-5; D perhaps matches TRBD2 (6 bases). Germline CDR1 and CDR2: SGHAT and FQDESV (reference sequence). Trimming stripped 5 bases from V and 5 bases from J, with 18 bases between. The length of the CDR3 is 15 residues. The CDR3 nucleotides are TGTGCCAGCAGCACAGACGGGGGTGTCTCGGAGACCCAGTACTTC. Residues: CASSTDGGVSETQYF.

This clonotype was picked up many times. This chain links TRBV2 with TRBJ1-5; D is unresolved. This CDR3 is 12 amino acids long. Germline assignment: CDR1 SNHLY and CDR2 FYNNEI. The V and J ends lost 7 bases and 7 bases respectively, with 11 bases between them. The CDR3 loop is CASTEGIQPQHF. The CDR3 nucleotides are TGTGCCAGCACCGAGGGAATCCAGCCCCAGCATTTT.

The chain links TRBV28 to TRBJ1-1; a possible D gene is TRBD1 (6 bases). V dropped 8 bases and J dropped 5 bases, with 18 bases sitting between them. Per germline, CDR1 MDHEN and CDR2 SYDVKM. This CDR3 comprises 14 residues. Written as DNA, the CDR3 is TGTGCCAGCGCGAACAGGGAAAGAAGGACTGAAGCTTTCTTT. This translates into CASANRERRTEAFF.

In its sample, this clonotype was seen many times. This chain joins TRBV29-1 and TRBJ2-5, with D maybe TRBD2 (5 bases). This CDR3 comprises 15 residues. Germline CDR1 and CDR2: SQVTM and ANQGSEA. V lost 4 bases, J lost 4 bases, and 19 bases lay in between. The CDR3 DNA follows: TGCAGCGTTGGGGAGAGGGCTATTAATCGAGAGACCCAGTACTTC. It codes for CSVGERAINRETQYF.